This T cell receptor (beta chain) was identified during a study of blood T cell repertoires in COVID-19. Only in-frame clones appear in the TCRdb table, and some are missing; sequencing was by immunoSEQ multiplex PCR. Of some 120,000 clones listed, approximately 83% are singletons. The CDR3 sequence is 14 residues long. Trimming removed 8 bases from V and 7 bases from J; junction bases left unmatched: 11. Germline V gene sequence: CDR1 MNHEY, CDR2 SVGAGI. This chain links TRBV6-5 with TRBJ1-5; 7 nucleotides agree with TRBD1. The sequence came from a woman in her forties or fifties who had recovered from COVID-19. Sequencing was performed on peripheral blood. In DNA, the CDR3 is TGTGCCAGCGCGGGACAGAACCTGCGGCAGCCCCAGCATTTT. Translated: CASAGQNLRQPQHF.